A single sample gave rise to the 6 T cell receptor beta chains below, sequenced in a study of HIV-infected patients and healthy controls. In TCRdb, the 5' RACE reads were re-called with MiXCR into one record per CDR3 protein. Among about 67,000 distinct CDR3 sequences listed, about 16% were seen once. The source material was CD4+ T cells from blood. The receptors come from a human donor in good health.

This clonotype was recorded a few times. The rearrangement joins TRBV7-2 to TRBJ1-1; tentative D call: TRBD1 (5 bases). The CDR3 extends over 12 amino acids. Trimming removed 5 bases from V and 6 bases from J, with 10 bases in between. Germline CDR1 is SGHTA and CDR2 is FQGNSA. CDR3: CASSHSGAEAFF. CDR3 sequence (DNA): TGTGCCAGCAGCCATTCGGGGGCTGAAGCTTTCTTT.

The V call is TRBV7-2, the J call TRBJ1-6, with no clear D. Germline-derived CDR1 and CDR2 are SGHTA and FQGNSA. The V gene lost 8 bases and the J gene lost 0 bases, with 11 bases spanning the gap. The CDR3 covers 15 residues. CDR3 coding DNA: TGTGCCAGCTCCCCCGCCAGCTCCTATAATTCACCCCTCCACTTT. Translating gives CASSPASSYNSPLHF.

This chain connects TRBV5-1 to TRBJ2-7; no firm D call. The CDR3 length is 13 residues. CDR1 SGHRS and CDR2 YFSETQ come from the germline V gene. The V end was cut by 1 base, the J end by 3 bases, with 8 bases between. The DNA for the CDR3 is TGCGCCAGCAGCTTGACAGAGTACTACGAGCAGTACTTC. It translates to CASSLTEYYEQYF.

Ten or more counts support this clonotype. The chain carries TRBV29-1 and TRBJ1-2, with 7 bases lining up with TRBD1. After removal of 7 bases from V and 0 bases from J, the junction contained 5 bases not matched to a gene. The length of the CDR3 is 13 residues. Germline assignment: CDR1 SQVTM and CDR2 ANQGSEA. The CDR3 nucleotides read TGCAGCGCACAGGGGATCTCTAACTATGGCTACACCTTC. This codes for CSAQGISNYGYTF. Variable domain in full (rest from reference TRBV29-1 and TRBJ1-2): SAVISQKPSRDICQRGTSLTIQCQVDSQVTMMFWYRQQPGQSLTLIATANQGSEATYESGFVIDKFPISRPNLTFSTLTVSNMSPEDSSIYLCSAQGISNYGYTFGSGTRLTVV.

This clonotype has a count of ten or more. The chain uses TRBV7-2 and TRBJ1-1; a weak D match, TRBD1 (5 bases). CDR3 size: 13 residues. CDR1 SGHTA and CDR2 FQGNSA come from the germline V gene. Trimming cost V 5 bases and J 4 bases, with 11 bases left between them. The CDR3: CASSRRGVTEAFF. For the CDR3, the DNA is TGTGCCAGCAGCCGGCGGGGGGTCACTGAAGCTTTCTTT.

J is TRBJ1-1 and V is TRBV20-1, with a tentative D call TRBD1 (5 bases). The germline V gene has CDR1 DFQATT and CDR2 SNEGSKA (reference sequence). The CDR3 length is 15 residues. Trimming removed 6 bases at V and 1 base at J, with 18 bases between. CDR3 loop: CSATPGGMANTEAFF. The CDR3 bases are TGCAGTGCAACCCCTGGGGGGATGGCGAACACTGAAGCTTTCTTT.